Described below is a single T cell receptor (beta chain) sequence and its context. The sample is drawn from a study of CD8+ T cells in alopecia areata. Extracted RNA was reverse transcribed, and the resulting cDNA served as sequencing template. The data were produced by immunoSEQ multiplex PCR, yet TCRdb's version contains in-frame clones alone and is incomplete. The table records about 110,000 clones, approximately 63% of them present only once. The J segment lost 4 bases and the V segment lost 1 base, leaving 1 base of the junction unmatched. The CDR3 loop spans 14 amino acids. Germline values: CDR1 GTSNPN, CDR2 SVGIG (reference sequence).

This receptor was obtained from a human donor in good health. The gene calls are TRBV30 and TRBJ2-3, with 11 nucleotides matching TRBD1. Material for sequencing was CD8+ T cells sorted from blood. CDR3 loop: CAWSGGQGADTQYF. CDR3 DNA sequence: TGTGCCTGGAGTGGGGGACAGGGGGCAGATACGCAGTATTTT.